This T cell receptor (beta chain) was identified in a study of PD-L1 blockade in urothelial cancer. Germline V gene data show CDR1 as LGHNA and CDR2 as YNFKEQ. With V trimmed by 5 bases and J by 4 bases, 2 bases remained unmatched. The CDR3 runs 14 residues. Between 1 and 8 samples, pretreatment and on-treatment, were given by each patient. Profiling relied on immunoSEQ multiplex PCR, and the TCRdb table lists in-frame clones only, not all of them. The profile shows roughly 84,000 clones, 82% of them singletons. The V and J genes are TRBV4-2 and TRBJ2-1; 10 bases agree with TRBD2. The sample was PBMCs, taken around atezolizumab (anti-PD-L1) treatment. The sequence was obtained from a man aged 65-85 years with urothelial cancer. CDR3 residues: CASSRGLAYNEQFF. The CDR3 nucleotides read TGTGCCAGCAGCAGGGGACTAGCGTACAATGAGCAGTTCTTC.